This TCR beta chain was recorded in a study of blood T cells in healthy people across ages. The CDR3 extends over 14 amino acids. CDR1 and CDR2 from the germline V gene are LGHDT and YNNKEL (reference sequence). With V trimmed by 8 bases and J by 4 bases, 10 bases remained unmatched. Concerning this clonotype itself: This may stem from a read error, because a much larger clone lies one nucleotide away.

Then a second PCR, running about 6 to 12 cycles, was carried out with a sample-barcoded 5' primer and a J-beta primer mix. Template switching added a 12-random-nucleotide identifier to every cDNA molecule. MiXCR, run by TCRdb on the 5' RACE reads, gives a single entry per CDR3 protein. The table records about 650,000 distinct CDR3 sequences, under 65% of them present only once. The sequenced sample was blood. The rearrangement links TRBV3-1 to TRBJ2-7, with 8 nucleotides matching TRBD2. The sequence came from a woman older than 75 in good health. CDR3 DNA: TGTGCCAGCGGAAGCGGGGGACTACCGTACGAGCAGTACTTC. Encoded protein: CASGSGGLPYEQYF.